These 16 T cell receptor beta chains share one sample of origin, sequenced in a study of metastatic and nonmetastatic thyroid tumors. With MiXCR, TCRdb called clones anew from the PCR reads. Counted here are 18,000 or so clones, under 25% occurring once; the ten biggest clones make up 15% to 20%. All patients reached thyroid surgery having received no treatment beforehand. The sequenced sample consisted of tumor tissue. The receptors were sampled from a female donor with papillary thyroid cancer or a benign thyroid nodule (not recorded which). Some clones in this sample may be carry-over from other donors' samples.

This clone has more than one count but fewer than ten. This chain connects TRBV6-1 to TRBJ2-7, with D hard to call. This CDR3 is built from 12 residues. Germline CDR1 MNHNS, CDR2 SASEGT. The ends were cut back, 4 bases at V and 3 bases at J, with 7 bases in the middle. The CDR3 nucleotides read TGTGCCAGCAGTGCGTACGGCTACGAGCAGTACTTC. Translating gives CASSAYGYEQYF.

The table lists this clone with many counts. The chain employs TRBV18 and TRBJ1-2; maybe TRBD1 (6 bases). Trimming stripped 6 bases from V and 7 bases from J, with 18 bases between. Germline lookup yields CDR1 KGHSH and CDR2 LQKENI. The CDR3 has 14 amino acids. CDR3 nucleotides: TGTGCCAGCTCCCCGGCGGGGGGGCAGATTGGCTACACCTTC. Protein sequence: CASSPAGGQIGYTF.

This clone has at least ten counts. This chain connects TRBV9 to TRBJ2-1; 12 nucleotides align to TRBD2. Germline-derived CDR1 and CDR2 are SGDLS and YYNGEE. The CDR3 spans 16 residues. V dropped 3 bases and J dropped 4; count of bases not matched to a gene: 5. CDR3 sequence: CASSGRTSGAYNEQFF. The DNA of the CDR3 is TGTGCCAGCAGCGGGAGGACTAGCGGGGCATACAATGAGCAGTTCTTC.

The sample holds many counts of this clone. This chain connects TRBV7-6 to TRBJ1-1, with 10 bases matching TRBD1. This CDR3 is 15 amino acids long. V gave up 2 bases and J gave up 3 bases; unmatched junction bases: 3. Germline V gives CDR1 SGHVS, CDR2 FNYEAQ. In DNA form, the CDR3 reads TGTGCCAGCAGCTTATTGACAGGGGGCTACACTGAAGCTTTCTTT. Translating gives CASSLLTGGYTEAFF.

Many counts were recorded for this clone. The V call is TRBV4-1, the J call TRBJ2-2, with TRBD2 matching 7 bases. The CDR3 totals 15 residues. Per the germline V gene, CDR1 is MGHRA and CDR2 is YSYEKL. V trimming: 5 bases; J trimming: 4 bases; junction bases outside the gene matches: 7. CDR3 in amino acids: CASSATSSVTGELFF. For the CDR3, the DNA is TGCGCCAGCAGCGCGACTAGCTCAGTCACCGGGGAGCTGTTTTTT.

This clone was detected many times. The V gene is TRBV28, the J gene TRBJ2-7, with TRBD1 as a possible D gene (6 bases). CDR3 size: 13 residues. CDR1 MDHEN and CDR2 SYDVKM come from the germline V gene. V was trimmed by 7 bases and J by 3 bases, leaving 13 bases between them. CDR3 in DNA: TGTGCCAGCACCCTGGGACACCTCTACGAGCAGTACTTC. This gives the protein CASTLGHLYEQYF.

This clone was picked up many times. V usage is TRBV5-1 and J usage is TRBJ2-1, with 8 bases that match TRBD2. This CDR3 contains 17 residues. After removal of 2 bases from V and 0 bases from J, the junction contained 7 bases not matched to a gene. Per the germline V gene, CDR1 is SGHRS and CDR2 is YFSETQ. CDR3 in DNA: TGCGCCAGCAGCTTATGGCTAAGCGGGAGCTCCTACAATGAGCAGTTCTTC. Its protein is CASSLWLSGSSYNEQFF.

The chain combines TRBV6-2 or TRBV6-3 with TRBJ2-3, with 13 bases fitting TRBD2. The CDR3 consists of 17 residues. Germline assignment: CDR1 MNHEY and CDR2 SVGEGT. V trimming: 10 bases; J trimming: 0 bases; junction bases outside the gene matches: 10. The CDR3 DNA reads TGTGCCACCACGGGACTAGCGGGGTATACTAGCACAGATACGCAGTATTTT. This sequence encodes CATTGLAGYTSTDTQYF.

This clone has more than one count but fewer than ten. J is TRBJ1-2 and V is TRBV28; the match to TRBD1 covers 12 bases. Germline lookup yields CDR1 MDHEN and CDR2 SYDVKM. This CDR3 contains 15 residues. V shed 7 bases and J 4 bases; nucleotides not matched to a gene: 7. The CDR3 sequence is CASTSGTGGIYGYTF. The DNA for the CDR3 is TGTGCCAGCACCTCCGGGACAGGGGGCATCTATGGCTACACCTTC.

The chain has TRBV19 and TRBJ1-5; D may be TRBD1 (5 bases). Germline V gene data show CDR1 as LNHDA and CDR2 as SQIVND (reference sequence). This CDR3 has 15 amino acids. V was pared by 4 bases and J by 5 bases, with 15 bases between. CDR3 in amino acids: CASSTTGARDQPQHF. CDR3 nucleotides: TGTGCCAGTAGTACAACCGGGGCAAGGGATCAGCCCCAGCATTTT. The whole variable domain, remainder taken from reference TRBV19 and TRBJ1-5, is DGGITQSPKYLFRKEGQNVTLSCEQNLNHDAMYWYRQDPGQGLRLIYYSQIVNDFQKGDIAEGYSVSREKKESFPLTVTSAQKNPTAFYLCASSTTGARDQPQHFGDGTRLSIL.

This clone was detected many times. V and J are TRBV5-1 and TRBJ1-1, with no clear D. V gave up 0 bases and J gave up 4 bases, with 10 bases separating them. CDR3 length: 14 amino acids. CDR1 is SGHRS and CDR2 is YFSETQ in the germline V gene. The CDR3 here is CASSLEPSGTEAFF. The CDR3 region has the DNA TGCGCCAGCAGCTTGGAACCATCAGGCACTGAAGCTTTCTTT.

In this sample, this clone turned up a few times. The CDR3 DNA is TGTGCCAGCAGGCGCGGGACTAGCGGGAAGGCCGGGGAGCTGTTTTTT. It encodes CASRRGTSGKAGELFF. This sequence joins TRBV6-2 or TRBV6-3 and TRBJ2-2; 13 bases are a match to TRBD2. V lost 6 bases to trimming and J lost 6 bases; unmatched junction nucleotides: 7. The germline V gene encodes CDR1 MNHEY and CDR2 SVGEGT. CDR3 size: 16 residues.

In the case of this clone: A much bigger clone sits one base away, suggesting this may be a read error. This chain connects TRBV11-2 to TRBJ2-1; no reliable D call. The CDR3 runs 13 residues. Germline lookup yields CDR1 SGHAT and CDR2 FQNNGV. CDR3 sequence reads: CASSSLRAHEHFF. The CDR3 DNA is TGTGCCAGCAGCTCCCTTAGGGCGCATGAGCATTTCTTC.

The genes are TRBV10-3 and TRBJ2-7; tentative D call: TRBD2 (5 bases). CDR1 ENHRY and CDR2 SYGVKD come from the germline V gene. The V end was cut by 6 bases, the J end by 3 bases, with 15 bases between. The CDR3 loop spans 14 amino acids. CDR3 bases: TGTGCCATCAGCCCCGGGATTTCCCACTACGAGCAGTACTTC. Residues: CAISPGISHYEQYF.

In its sample, this clone was seen many times. The chain carries TRBV7-2 and TRBJ2-1, with D maybe TRBD2 (6 bases). V gave up 5 bases and J gave up 2 bases, with 13 bases separating them. CDR1 and CDR2 (germline): SGHTA, FQGNSA. The CDR3 sequence is 15 residues long. The CDR3 spells CASSVSGATYNEQFF. CDR3 in DNA: TGTGCCAGCAGCGTTAGCGGAGCCACCTACAATGAGCAGTTCTTC. Full variable domain (rest looked up from reference TRBV7-2 and TRBJ2-1): GAGVSQSPSNKVTEKGKDVELRCDPISGHTALYWYRQSLGQGLEFLIYFQGNSAPDKSGLPSDRFSAERTGGSVSTLTIQRTQQEDSAVYLCASSVSGATYNEQFFGPGTRLTVL.

The V gene is TRBV5-1, the J gene TRBJ1-2, with D possibly being TRBD1 (5 bases). Trimming stripped 2 bases from V and 0 bases from J, with 14 bases between. This CDR3 contains 16 residues. Germline CDR1 SGHRS, CDR2 YFSETQ. The CDR3 loop is CASSLSGSGPNYGYTF. CDR3 DNA sequence: TGCGCCAGCAGCTTATCAGGGTCGGGGCCTAACTATGGCTACACCTTC.